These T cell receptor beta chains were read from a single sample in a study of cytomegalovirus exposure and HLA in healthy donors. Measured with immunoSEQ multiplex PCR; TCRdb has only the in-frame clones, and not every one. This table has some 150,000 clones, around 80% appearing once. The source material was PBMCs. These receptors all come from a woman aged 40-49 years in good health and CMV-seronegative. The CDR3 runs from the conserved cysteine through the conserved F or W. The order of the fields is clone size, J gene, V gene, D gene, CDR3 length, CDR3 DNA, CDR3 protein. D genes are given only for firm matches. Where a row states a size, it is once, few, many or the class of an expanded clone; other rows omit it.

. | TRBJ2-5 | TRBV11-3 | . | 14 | TGTGCCAGCAGCATAAATGCGGGCCCAGGGACCCAGTACTTC | CASSINAGPGTQYF
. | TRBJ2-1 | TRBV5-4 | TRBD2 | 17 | TGTGCCAGCAGCTTGATGACGACTAGCGGGGGCCGCGGTGAGCAGTTCTTC | CASSLMTTSGGRGEQFF
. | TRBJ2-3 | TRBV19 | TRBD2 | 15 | TGTGCCAGTAGTATCCTAGCGGGGGGAGGGGATACGCAGTATTTT | CASSILAGGGDTQYF
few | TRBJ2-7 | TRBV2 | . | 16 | TGTGCCAGCAGTGAAGATGTCGGCGGGTATCGGGGGGAGCAGTACTTC | CASSEDVGGYRGEQYF
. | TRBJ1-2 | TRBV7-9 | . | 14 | TGTGCCAGCAGCTCTCAACACGAATACTATGGCTACACCTTC | CASSSQHEYYGYTF
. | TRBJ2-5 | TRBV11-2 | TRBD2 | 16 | TGTGCCAGCAGCCCCGGGGGGGCGGGGCCACAAGAGACCCAGTACTTC | CASSPGGAGPQETQYF
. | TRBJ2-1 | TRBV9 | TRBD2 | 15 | TGTGCCAGCAGCGGGTGGGGGGGGTCAAACAGTGAGCAGTTCTTC | CASSGWGGSNSEQFF
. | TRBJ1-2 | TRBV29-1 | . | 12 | TGCAGCGCCGGCCCCAGGGGCGATGGCTACACCTTC | CSAGPRGDGYTF
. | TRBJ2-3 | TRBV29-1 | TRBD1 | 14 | TGCAGCGTTGAAGGGACAGGGTATAGAGATACGCAGTATTTT | CSVEGTGYRDTQYF
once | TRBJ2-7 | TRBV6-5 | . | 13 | TGTGCCAGTTCAACCGGGACAACCTACGAGCAGTACTTC | CASSTGTTYEQYF
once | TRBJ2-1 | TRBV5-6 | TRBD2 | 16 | TGTGCCAGCAGCTTTTTGGCGGGAGGCCCTCCCAATGAGCAGTTCTTC | CASSFLAGGPPNEQFF
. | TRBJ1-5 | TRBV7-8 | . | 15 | TGTGCCAGCAGCTTTCTGGGGGCGGTGGGGCAGCCCCAGCATTTT | CASSFLGAVGQPQHF
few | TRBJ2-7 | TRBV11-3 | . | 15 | TGTGCCAGCAGCTTAGATCCGGTAGGGGGCTACGAGCAGTACTTC | CASSLDPVGGYEQYF
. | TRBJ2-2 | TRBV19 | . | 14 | TGTGCCAGTAGTCCACCGGACAGTGCCGGGGAGCTGTTTTTT | CASSPPDSAGELFF
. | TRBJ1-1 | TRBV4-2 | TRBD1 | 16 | TGTGCCAGCAGCGTACAGGGGGCGAATCCTGCCACTGAAGCTTTCTTT | CASSVQGANPATEAFF
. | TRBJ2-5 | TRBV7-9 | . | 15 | TGTGCCAGCCAAAAATACGGTGAAGGAGGCCTTGGGGAGTACTTC | CASQKYGEGGLGEYF
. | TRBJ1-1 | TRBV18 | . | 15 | TGTGCCAGCTCACCCCGTGGAGGGAAGAACACTGAAGCTTTCTTT | CASSPRGGKNTEAFF